Listed here is a single T cell receptor (beta chain). Execution of the assay was at deep level. TCRdb's copy holds only in-frame clones and misses some; the assay was immunoSEQ multiplex PCR. Of hundreds of thousands of clones listed, around 78% are singletons. The data were obtained in a study of shared clonotypes between healthy human individuals. On the study more broadly: Samples came from two female and a few male donors aged 18 to 49.

CDR3 length equals 15 residues. From germline, CDR1 is MRHNA and CDR2 SNTAGT. Germline trimming cut 3 bases from V and 2 bases from J; bases unmatched to any gene: 2. The sequenced material came from PBMCs. The rearrangement joins TRBV6-4 to TRBJ2-1; 9 bases match TRBD2. The origin of this receptor is a woman between 35 and 50 years old in good health. Some clones in this sample may be carry-over from other donors' samples. CDR3: CASSEAGGPYNEQFF. The CDR3 nucleotides read TGTGCCAGCAGTGAGGCGGGAGGGCCCTACAATGAGCAGTTCTTC.